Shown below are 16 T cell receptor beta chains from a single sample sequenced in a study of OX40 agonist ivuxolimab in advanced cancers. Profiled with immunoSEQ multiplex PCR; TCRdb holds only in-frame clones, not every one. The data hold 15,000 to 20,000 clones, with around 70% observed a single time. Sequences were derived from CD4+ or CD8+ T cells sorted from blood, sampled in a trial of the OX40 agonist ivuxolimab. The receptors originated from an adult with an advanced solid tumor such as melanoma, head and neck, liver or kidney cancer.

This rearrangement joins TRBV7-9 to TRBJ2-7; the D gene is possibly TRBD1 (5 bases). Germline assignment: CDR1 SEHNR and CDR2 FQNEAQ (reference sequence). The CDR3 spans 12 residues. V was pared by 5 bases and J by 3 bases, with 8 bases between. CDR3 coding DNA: TGTGCCAGCAGCGGCGACAGCTACGAGCAGTACTTC. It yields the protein CASSGDSYEQYF.

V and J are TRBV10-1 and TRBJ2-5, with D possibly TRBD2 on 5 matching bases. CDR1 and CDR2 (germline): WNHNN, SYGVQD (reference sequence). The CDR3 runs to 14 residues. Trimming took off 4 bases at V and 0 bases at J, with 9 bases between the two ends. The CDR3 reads CASSAAVDQETQYF. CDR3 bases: TGCGCCAGCAGTGCAGCGGTCGACCAAGAGACCCAGTACTTC.

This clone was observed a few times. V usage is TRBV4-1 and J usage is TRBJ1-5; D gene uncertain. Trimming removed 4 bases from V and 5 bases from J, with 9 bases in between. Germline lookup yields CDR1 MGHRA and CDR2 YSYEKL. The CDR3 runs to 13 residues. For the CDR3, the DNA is TGCGCCAGCAGCCCGGTATCGGATCAGCCCCAGCATTTT. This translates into CASSPVSDQPQHF.

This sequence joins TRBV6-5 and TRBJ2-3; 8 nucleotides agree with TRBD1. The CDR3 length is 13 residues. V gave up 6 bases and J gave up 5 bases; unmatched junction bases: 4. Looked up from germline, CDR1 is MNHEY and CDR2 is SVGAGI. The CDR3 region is CASSRTGLDTQYF. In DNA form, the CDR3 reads TGTGCCAGCAGCCGGACAGGGTTAGATACGCAGTATTTT.

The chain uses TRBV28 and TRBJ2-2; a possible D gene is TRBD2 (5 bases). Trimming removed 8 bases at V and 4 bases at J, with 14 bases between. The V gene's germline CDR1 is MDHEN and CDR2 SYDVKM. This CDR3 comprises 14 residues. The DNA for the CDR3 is TGTGCCAGCGCTACTAGGGAAATCACCGGGGAGCTGTTTTTT. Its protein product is CASATREITGELFF. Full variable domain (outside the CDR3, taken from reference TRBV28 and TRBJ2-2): DVKVTQSSRYLVKRTGEKVFLECVQDMDHENMFWYRQDPGLGLRLIYFSYDVKMKEKGDIPEGYSVSREKKERFSLILESASTNQTSMYLCASATREITGELFFGEGSRLTVL.

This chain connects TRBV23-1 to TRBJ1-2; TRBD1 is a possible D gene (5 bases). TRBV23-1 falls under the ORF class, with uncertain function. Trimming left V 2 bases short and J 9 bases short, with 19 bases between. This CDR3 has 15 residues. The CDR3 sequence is CASSQRVAGPGSYTF. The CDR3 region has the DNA TGCGCCAGCAGTCAAAGGGTCGCGGGGCCGGGCAGCTACACCTTC.

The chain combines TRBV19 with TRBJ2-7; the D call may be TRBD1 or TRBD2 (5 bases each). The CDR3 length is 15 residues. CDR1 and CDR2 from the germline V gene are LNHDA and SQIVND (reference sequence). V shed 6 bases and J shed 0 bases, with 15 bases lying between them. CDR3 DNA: TGTGCCAGTAGATGGCGTGGGGGAAGCTCCTACGAGCAGTACTTC. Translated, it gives CASRWRGGSSYEQYF.

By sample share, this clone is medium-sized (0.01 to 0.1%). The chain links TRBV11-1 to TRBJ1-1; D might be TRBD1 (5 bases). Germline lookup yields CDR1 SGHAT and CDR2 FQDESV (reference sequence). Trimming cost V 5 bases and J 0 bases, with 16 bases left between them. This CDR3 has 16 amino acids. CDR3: CASSVGGIRVNTEAFF. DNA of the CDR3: TGTGCCAGCAGCGTCGGGGGGATTCGGGTGAACACTGAAGCTTTCTTT.

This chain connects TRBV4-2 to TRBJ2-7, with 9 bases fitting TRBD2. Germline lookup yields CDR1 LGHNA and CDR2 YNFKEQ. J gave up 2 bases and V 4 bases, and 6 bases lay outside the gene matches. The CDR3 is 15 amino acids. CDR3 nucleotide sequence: TGTGCCAGCAGCCGTCGACTAGCGGAGGCCTACGAGCAGTACTTC. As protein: CASSRRLAEAYEQYF.

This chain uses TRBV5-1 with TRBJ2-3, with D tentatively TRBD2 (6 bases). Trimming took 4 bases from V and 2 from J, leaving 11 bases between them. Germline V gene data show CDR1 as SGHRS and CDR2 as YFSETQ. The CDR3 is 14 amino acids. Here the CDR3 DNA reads TGCGCCAGCAGCACTACTAGCCCCACAGATACGCAGTATTTT. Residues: CASSTTSPTDTQYF.

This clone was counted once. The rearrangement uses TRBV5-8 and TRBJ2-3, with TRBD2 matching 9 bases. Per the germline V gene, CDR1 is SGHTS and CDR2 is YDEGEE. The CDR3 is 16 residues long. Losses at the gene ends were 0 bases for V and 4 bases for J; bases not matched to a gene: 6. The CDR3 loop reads CASSLALAGWADTQYF. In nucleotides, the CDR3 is TGTGCCAGCAGCTTGGCGCTAGCGGGGTGGGCAGATACGCAGTATTTT.

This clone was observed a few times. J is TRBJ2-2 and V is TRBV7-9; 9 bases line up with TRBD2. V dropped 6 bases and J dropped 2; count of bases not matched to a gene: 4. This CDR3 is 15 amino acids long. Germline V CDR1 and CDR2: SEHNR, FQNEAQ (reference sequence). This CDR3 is CASSPSGVNTGELFF. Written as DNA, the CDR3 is TGTGCCAGCAGTCCTAGCGGGGTCAACACCGGGGAGCTGTTTTTT.

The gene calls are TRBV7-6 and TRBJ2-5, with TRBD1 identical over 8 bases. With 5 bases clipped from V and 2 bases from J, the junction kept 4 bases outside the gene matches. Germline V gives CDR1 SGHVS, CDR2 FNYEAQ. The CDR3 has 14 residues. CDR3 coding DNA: TGTGCCAGCAGCCCGGACAGGGTTCAAGAGACCCAGTACTTC. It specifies CASSPDRVQETQYF. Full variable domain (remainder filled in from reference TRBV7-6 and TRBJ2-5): GAGVSQSPRYKVTKRGQDVALRCDPISGHVSLYWYRQALGQGPEFLTYFNYEAQQDKSGLPNDRFSAERPEGSISTLTIQRTEQRDSAMYRCASSPDRVQETQYFGPGTRLLVL.

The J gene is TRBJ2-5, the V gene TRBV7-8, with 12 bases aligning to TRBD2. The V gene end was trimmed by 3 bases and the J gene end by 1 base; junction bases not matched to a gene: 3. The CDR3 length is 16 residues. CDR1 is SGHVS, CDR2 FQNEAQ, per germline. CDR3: CASSFGLAGLQETQYF. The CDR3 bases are TGTGCCAGCAGCTTCGGACTAGCGGGACTCCAAGAGACCCAGTACTTC.

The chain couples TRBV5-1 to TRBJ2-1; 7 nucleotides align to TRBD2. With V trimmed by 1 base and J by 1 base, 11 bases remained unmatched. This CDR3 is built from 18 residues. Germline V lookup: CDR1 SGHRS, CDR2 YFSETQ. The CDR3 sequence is CASSLLMAGVHSYNEQFF. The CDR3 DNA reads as TGCGCCAGCAGCTTGTTAATGGCGGGAGTTCATTCCTACAATGAGCAGTTCTTC.

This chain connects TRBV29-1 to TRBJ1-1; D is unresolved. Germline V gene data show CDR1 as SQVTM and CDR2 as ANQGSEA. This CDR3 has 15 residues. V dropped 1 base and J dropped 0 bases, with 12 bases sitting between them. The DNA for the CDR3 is TGCAGCGTTGAAGTACTCGGACGGATGAACACTGAAGCTTTCTTT. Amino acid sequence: CSVEVLGRMNTEAFF.